This entry features one T cell receptor beta chain sequence. Methods used by the authors: Reference gene primer amplification gave nucleated cell count estimates. Libraries were prepared by immunoSEQ multiplex PCR; TCRdb keeps only in-frame clonotypes and omits some of them. The DNA gave D and trimming, while V, J and clone size come from that table. The sample includes about 210,000 clones, roughly 87% of them seen just once. This sample was taken from a study of blood T cell repertoires in COVID-19. The age range of participants was about 18 to 100 years, with residence in more than 20 US areas. CDR3 length: 15 residues. Trimming stripped 0 bases from V and 0 bases from J, with 6 bases between. Germline V gives CDR1 MNHEY, CDR2 SVGAGI.

The TCR comes from a man aged 25 to 40 in a cohort exposed to, infected with or recovered from COVID-19 (not recorded which). The sample consisted of PBMCs or T cells enriched from blood (not recorded which). The V gene is TRBV6-5, the J gene TRBJ1-5; D uncertain. CDR3 bases: TGTGCCAGCAGTTACTCAGCATATAGCAATCAGCCCCAGCATTTT. Amino acids: CASSYSAYSNQPQHF.